These 11 T cell receptor beta chains were all obtained from the same sample, sequenced in a study of blood T cell repertoires in COVID-19. Assay used: immunoSEQ multiplex PCR; TCRdb lists only in-frame clones, some missing. The table lists approximately 290,000 clones, 75% to 90% of them singletons. Sequencing used PBMCs or T cells enriched from blood (not recorded which). These receptors were taken from a woman aged 25 to 39 who had recovered from COVID-19.

The rearrangement uses TRBV6-2 or TRBV6-3 and TRBJ2-5; 7 positions agree with TRBD1. The CDR3 is 14 residues long. V shed 6 bases and J 7 bases; nucleotides not matched to a gene: 11. Germline V gives CDR1 MNHEY, CDR2 SVGEGT. CDR3 protein: CASSRQGPGSTQYF. The CDR3 bases are TGTGCCAGCAGCCGACAGGGTCCGGGCTCGACCCAGTACTTC.

This clone was seen only a few times. This chain connects TRBV27 to TRBJ2-7, with TRBD1 matching 10 bases. Germline values: CDR1 MNHEY, CDR2 SMNVEV (reference sequence). CDR3 size: 15 residues. V shed 6 bases and J 2 bases; nucleotides not matched to a gene: 7. This CDR3 reads CASSLDRGGPYEQYF. For the CDR3, the DNA is TGTGCCAGCAGCCTGGACAGGGGGGGGCCCTACGAGCAGTACTTC.

On this clone itself: This may be a read error: a much more frequent sequence differs by one nucleotide. This chain joins TRBV27 and TRBJ2-1; tentative D call: TRBD2 (6 bases). Trimming stripped 3 bases from V and 7 bases from J, with 10 bases between. Germline CDR1 is MNHEY and CDR2 is SMNVEV (reference sequence). The CDR3 covers 13 residues. The CDR3 sequence is CASSFGGWNEQFF. CDR3 nucleotides: TGTGCCAGCAGTTTTGGGGGGTGGAATGAGCAGTTCTTC.

This chain links TRBV28 with TRBJ2-2; no firm D call. This CDR3 is built from 14 residues. Germline lookup yields CDR1 MDHEN and CDR2 SYDVKM. Between the trimmed V and J ends, which lost 7 bases and 2 bases, there was a span of 11 bases. The CDR3 DNA reads TGTGCCAGCATGCCCCACTTCAACACCGGGGAGCTGTTTTTT. It translates to CASMPHFNTGELFF.

V and J are TRBV6-6 and TRBJ1-4; D possibly corresponds to TRBD1 (6 bases). Germline V gives CDR1 MNHNY, CDR2 SVGAGI (reference sequence). V was shortened by 2 bases and J by 7 bases, with 14 bases between the two germline ends. This CDR3 has 15 amino acids. CDR3 nucleotides: TGTGCCAGCAGTTACGGTCGGGGGGCGAGTGAAAAACTGTTTTTT. Its protein is CASSYGRGASEKLFF.

The chain recombines TRBV28 with TRBJ1-5, with D maybe TRBD1 (6 bases). The CDR3 is 15 residues long. V was shortened by 1 base and J by 6 bases, with 13 bases between the two germline ends. Germline V gene lookup returns CDR1 MDHEN and CDR2 SYDVKM. The CDR3 bases are TGTGCCAGCAGTTTATCCAGGGGTTTAGGTCAGCCCCAGCATTTT. It is translated as CASSLSRGLGQPQHF.

The chain uses TRBV28 and TRBJ1-3, with D perhaps matching TRBD1 (5 bases). This CDR3 is built from 14 residues. V lost 4 bases and J 4 bases, leaving 11 bases between the germline ends. The germline V gene has CDR1 MDHEN and CDR2 SYDVKM. The CDR3 nucleotides are TGTGCCAGCAGTTCTACCCGACAGGGAAACACCATATATTTT. The encoded protein is CASSSTRQGNTIYF.

This clone came up a few times. The chain combines TRBV13 with TRBJ2-1; maybe TRBD1 (5 bases). The CDR3 consists of 15 residues. The V end was cut by 4 bases, the J end by 6 bases, with 16 bases between. CDR1 PRHDT and CDR2 FYEKMQ come from the germline V gene (reference sequence). The CDR3 nucleotides read TGTGCCAGCAGCTCCAGGGTGGGCTCCGTCAATGAGCAGTTCTTC. Encoded protein: CASSSRVGSVNEQFF.

The chain uses TRBV27 and TRBJ2-7, with a possible D match to TRBD2 (5 bases). The V end lost 2 bases, the J end lost 3 bases, and 14 bases lay between the germline ends. The germline gives CDR1 MNHEY, CDR2 SMNVEV (reference sequence). CDR3 length: 15 residues. The CDR3 sequence is CASSLRAGLIYEQYF. CDR3 DNA sequence: TGTGCCAGCAGTTTAAGGGCGGGTCTGATCTACGAGCAGTACTTC.

The chain uses TRBV19 and TRBJ1-6; 9 bases line up with TRBD1. V shed 5 bases, J shed 8 bases, and the junction held 4 bases outside the gene matches. The germline CDR1 and CDR2 sequences are LNHDA and SQIVND (reference sequence). The CDR3 sequence is 14 residues long. The CDR3 DNA follows: TGTGCCAGTAGTGTGGACAGGGGAGATTCACCCCTCCACTTT. Translating it yields CASSVDRGDSPLHF.

This rearrangement joins TRBV6-1 to TRBJ1-3; TRBD1 is a possible D gene (6 bases). The CDR3 is 15 residues long. Trimming removed 2 bases from V and 2 bases from J, with 10 bases in between. Germline V CDR1 and CDR2: MNHNS, SASEGT. CDR3 region: CASSETGSAGNTIYF. The CDR3 bases are TGTGCCAGCAGTGAAACAGGGTCCGCTGGAAACACCATATATTTT.